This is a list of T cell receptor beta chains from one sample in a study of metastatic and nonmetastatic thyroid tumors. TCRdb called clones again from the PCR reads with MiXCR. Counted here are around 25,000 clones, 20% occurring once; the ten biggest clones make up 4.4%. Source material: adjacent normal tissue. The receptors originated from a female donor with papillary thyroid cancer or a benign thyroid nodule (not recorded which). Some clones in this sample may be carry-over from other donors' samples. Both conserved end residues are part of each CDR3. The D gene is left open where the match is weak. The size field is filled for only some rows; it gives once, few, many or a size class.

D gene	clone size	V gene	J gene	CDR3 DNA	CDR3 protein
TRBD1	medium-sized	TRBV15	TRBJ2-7	TGTGCCACCAGCAGGGACTACGGGACAGGGCGGGAGCAGTACTTC	CATSRDYGTGREQYF
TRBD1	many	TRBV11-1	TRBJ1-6	TGTGCCAGCAGCCCGGGACAGGGAGGATCACCCCTCCACTTT	CASSPGQGGSPLHF
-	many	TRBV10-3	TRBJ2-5	TGTGCCATCAGTGAGTTGTTGCGGAGAGCCCCGGAGACCCAGTACTTC	CAISELLRRAPETQYF
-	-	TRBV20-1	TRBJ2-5	TGCAGTGCTAGAGATTGGAGGGAGATTTCCCAAGAGACCCAGTACTTC	CSARDWREISQETQYF
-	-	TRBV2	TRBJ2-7	TGTGCCAGCAGTGAGGTAGGGTATGAGCAGTACTTC	CASSEVGYEQYF
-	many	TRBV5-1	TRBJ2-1	TGCGCCAGCAGCTTTGGAGGTGAGCAGTTCTTC	CASSFGGEQFF
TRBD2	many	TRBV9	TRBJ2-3	TGTGCCAGCAGCGTAGTTTTAGCGGGGGGAATCACAGATACGCAGTATTTT	CASSVVLAGGITDTQYF
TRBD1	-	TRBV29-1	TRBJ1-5	TGCAGCGTTTTACAGGGGATAGGTCAGCCCCAGCATTTT	CSVLQGIGQPQHF
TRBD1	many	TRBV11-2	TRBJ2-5	TGTGCCAGCAGCCTGGGACAGTGGGCGGAGGAGACCCAGTACTTC	CASSLGQWAEETQYF
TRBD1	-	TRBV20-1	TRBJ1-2	TGCAGTGCTCCTCGACAGGGGTACTATGGCTACACCTTC	CSAPRQGYYGYTF
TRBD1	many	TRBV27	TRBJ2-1	TGTGCCAGCAGTCCGTGGGGGACAGGCCACAATGAGCAGTTCTTC	CASSPWGTGHNEQFF
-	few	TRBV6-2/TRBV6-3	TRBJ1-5	TGTGCCAGCAGTTACCGTGGGGACATCAATCAGCCCCAGCATTTT	CASSYRGDINQPQHF
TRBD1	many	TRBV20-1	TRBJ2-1	TGCAGTGCTTATCCGGGACAGGGTCGCAATGAGCAGTTCTTC	CSAYPGQGRNEQFF
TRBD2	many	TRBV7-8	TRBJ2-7	TGTGCCAGCAGCTACCCGGGACTAGGCGCCTACGAGCAGTACTTC	CASSYPGLGAYEQYF
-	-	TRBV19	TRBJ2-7	TGTGCCAGTAGTATCGTTCCAGGCCACGAGCAGTACTTC	CASSIVPGHEQYF
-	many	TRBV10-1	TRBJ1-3	TGCGCCAGCAGTGAGTTTGGGAACACCATATATTTT	CASSEFGNTIYF
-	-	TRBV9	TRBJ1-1	TGTGCCAGCAGCTTAGGGGGGCCGGTCACTGAAGCTTTCTTT	CASSLGGPVTEAFF
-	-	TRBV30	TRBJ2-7	TGTGCCTGGAGCAAGGGACCGGGCCCAGCCTACGAGCAGTACTTC	CAWSKGPGPAYEQYF
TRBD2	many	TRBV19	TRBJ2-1	TGTGCCAGTAGTATAGCCGGGAGGGACAATGAGCAGTTCTTC	CASSIAGRDNEQFF
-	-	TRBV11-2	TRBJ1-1	TGTGCCAGCATCCCAATCGGGTCTGAAGCTTTCTTT	CASIPIGSEAFF
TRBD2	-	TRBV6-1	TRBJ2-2	TGTGCCAGCAGCCCGGGAGGGGGTCTGGGCACCGGGCAGCTGTTTTTT	CASSPGGGLGTGQLFF
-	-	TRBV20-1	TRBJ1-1	TGCAGTGCTAGAGATCAGACCACACCGAACACTGAAGCTTTCTTT	CSARDQTTPNTEAFF
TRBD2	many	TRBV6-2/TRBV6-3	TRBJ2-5	TGTGCCAGCAGTTACCCACCCGGGACTAGGGCCCAAGAGACCCAGTACTTC	CASSYPPGTRAQETQYF
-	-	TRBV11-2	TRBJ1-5	TGTGCCAGCAGCGCCGGGACAAACAATCAGCCCCAGCATTTT	CASSAGTNNQPQHF
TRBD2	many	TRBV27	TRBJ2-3	TGTGTAAGTTCTAGCGGGAGGATCCCAGATACGCAGTATTTT	CVSSSGRIPDTQYF
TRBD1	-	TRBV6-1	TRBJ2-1	TGTGCCAGCAGTGATCCCCGACAGGGAGATAGGGAGCAGTTCTTC	CASSDPRQGDREQFF
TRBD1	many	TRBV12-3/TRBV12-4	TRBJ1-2	TGTGCCAGCAGATACAGGGGAAGGGACTATGGCTACACCTTC	CASRYRGRDYGYTF
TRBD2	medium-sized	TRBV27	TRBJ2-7	TGTGCCAGCAAAATAGCGGGAGCGAACGAGCAGTACTTC	CASKIAGANEQYF
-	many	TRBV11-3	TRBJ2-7	TGTGCCAGCAGCTTAACCCTTGAATACTACGAGCAGTACTTC	CASSLTLEYYEQYF
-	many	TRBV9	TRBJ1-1	TGTGCCAGCAGCCCCAGTGGGGGTAGAACCTACCGGGGAGCTTTCTTT	CASSPSGGRTYRGAFF
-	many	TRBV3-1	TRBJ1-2	TGTGCCAGCAGCCAACGAGGGGAAGGCTACACCTTC	CASSQRGEGYTF
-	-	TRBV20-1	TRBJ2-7	TGCAGTGCTACACGGGACGCATCCTACGAGCAGTACTTC	CSATRDASYEQYF
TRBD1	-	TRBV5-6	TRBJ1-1	TGCGCCAGCAGCTTTCCGGTACAGGGGGCTGAAGCTTTCTTT	CASSFPVQGAEAFF
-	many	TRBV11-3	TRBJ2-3	TGTGCCAGCAGAAAGGTCGGACTCACAGATACGCAGTATTTT	CASRKVGLTDTQYF
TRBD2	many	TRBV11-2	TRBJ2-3	TGTGCCAGCAGCTTAACGGCGGGAGGCCAAACAGATACGCAGTATTTT	CASSLTAGGQTDTQYF
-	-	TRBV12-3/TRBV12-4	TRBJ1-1	TGTGCCAGCAGTCGATGGGGGGAGGGAGCTTTCTTT	CASSRWGEGAFF
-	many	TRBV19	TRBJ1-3	TGTGCCAGTAGTATACAGGGAACTGGAAACACCATATATTTT	CASSIQGTGNTIYF
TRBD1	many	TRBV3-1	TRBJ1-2	TGTGCCAGCAGCAAGGGCCCGACAGGGAGGGATGGCTACACCTTC	CASSKGPTGRDGYTF
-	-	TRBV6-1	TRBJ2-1	TGTGCCAGCAATGCCTTCGGTAGCTATAGGAATGAGCAGTTCTTC	CASNAFGSYRNEQFF
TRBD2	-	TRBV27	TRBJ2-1	TGTGCCAGCAGCGGACTAGCAACGTACGAGTTCTTC	CASSGLATYEFF
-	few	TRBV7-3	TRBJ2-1	TGTGCCAGCAGCTTTGGGTCCAATGAGCAGTTCTTC	CASSFGSNEQFF
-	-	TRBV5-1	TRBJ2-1	TGCGCCAGCAGCCAAAACTTCCATCGGGAGCAGTTCTTC	CASSQNFHREQFF
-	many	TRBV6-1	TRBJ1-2	TGTGCCAGCAGTGAAGCGGGCAGCCTAGGGTATGGCTACACCTTC	CASSEAGSLGYGYTF
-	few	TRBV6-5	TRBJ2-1	TGTGCCAGCAGTTACTCTGCTAGTCACAATGAGCAGTTCTTC	CASSYSASHNEQFF
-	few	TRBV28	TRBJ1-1	TGTGCCAGCAGTTTCTTCCGGGGGGCAATGGACACTGAAGCTTTCTTT	CASSFFRGAMDTEAFF
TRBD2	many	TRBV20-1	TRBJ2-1	TGCAGTGCCTGCCCATTAGCGGGAGTTTTCAATGAGCAGTTCTTC	CSACPLAGVFNEQFF
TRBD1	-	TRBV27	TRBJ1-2	TGTGCCAGCCGGCCGGGACAGGCGCGAAAAGGGCCCTATGGCTACACCTTC	CASRPGQARKGPYGYTF
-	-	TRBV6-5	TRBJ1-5	TGTGACAGCAGTTACTCATTGGGCAATGACCCCCATCATTTT	CDSSYSLGNDPHHF
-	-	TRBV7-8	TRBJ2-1	TGTGCCAGCAGCTTAGCTACAGGGAAGTGGTTCTTC	CASSLATGKWFF
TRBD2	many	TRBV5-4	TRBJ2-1	TGTGCCAGCAGCGCCCCTGGGACTAGCGGGAGGGCCTACAATGAGCAGTTCTTC	CASSAPGTSGRAYNEQFF
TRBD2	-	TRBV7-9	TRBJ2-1	TGTGCCAGCAGTTTAGGCGGGAGCTGCAATGAGCAGTTCTTC	CASSLGGSCNEQFF
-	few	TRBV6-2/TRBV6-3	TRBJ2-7	TGTGCCAGCAGTTACTCGGGCGGGATCTACGAGCAGTACTTC	CASSYSGGIYEQYF
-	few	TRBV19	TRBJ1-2	TGTGCCAGTAGTCCGCCGTTAGGGGGGGACTATGGCTACACCTTC	CASSPPLGGDYGYTF